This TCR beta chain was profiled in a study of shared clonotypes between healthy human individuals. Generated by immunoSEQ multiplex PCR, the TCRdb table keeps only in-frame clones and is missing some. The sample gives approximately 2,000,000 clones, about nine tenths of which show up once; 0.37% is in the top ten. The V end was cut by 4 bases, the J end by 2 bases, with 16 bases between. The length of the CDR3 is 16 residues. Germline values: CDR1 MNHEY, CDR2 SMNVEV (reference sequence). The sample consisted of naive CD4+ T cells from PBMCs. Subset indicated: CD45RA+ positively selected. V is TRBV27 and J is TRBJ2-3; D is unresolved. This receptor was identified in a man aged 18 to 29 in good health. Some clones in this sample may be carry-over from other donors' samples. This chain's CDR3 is CASSSMTHAITDTQYF. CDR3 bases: TGTGCCAGCAGTTCTATGACACACGCCATCACAGATACGCAGTATTTT.